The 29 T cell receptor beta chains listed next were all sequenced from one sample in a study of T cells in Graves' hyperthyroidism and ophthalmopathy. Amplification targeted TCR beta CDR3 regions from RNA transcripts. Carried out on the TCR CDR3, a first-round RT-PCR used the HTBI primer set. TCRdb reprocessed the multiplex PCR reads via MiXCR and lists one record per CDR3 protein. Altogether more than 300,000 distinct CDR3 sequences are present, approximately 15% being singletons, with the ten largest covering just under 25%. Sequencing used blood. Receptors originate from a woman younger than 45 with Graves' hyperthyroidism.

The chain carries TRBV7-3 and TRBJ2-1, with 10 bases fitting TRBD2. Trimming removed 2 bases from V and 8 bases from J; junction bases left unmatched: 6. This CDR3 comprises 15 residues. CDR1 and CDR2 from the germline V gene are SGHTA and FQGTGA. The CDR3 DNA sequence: TGTGCCAGCAGCTTAGGGGGACTAGCGTCAGATGAGCAGTTCTTC. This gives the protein CASSLGGLASDEQFF. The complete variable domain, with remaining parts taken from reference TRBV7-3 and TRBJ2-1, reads GAGVSQTPSNKVTEKGKYVELRCDPISGHTALYWYRQSLGQGPEFLIYFQGTGAADDSGLPNDRFFAVRPEGSVSTLKIQRTERGDSAVYLCASSLGGLASDEQFFGPGTRLTVL.

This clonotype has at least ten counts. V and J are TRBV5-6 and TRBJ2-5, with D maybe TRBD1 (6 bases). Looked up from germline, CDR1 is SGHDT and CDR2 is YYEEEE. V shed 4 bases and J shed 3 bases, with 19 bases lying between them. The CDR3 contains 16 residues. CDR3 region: CASSKLSTGQEETQYF. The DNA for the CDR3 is TGTGCCAGCAGCAAACTATCAACAGGGCAGGAAGAGACCCAGTACTTC.

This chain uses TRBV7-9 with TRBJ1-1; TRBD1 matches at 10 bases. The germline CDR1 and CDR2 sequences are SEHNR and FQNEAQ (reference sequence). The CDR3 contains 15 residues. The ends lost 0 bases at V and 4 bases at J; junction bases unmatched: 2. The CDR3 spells CASSLATGGPTEAFF. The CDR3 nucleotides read TGTGCCAGCAGCTTAGCGACAGGGGGCCCCACTGAAGCTTTCTTT.

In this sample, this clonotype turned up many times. The CDR3 loop is CASSLVAEYGYTF. DNA of the CDR3: TGTGCCAGCAGTTTAGTTGCGGAATATGGCTACACCTTC. The V and J genes are TRBV28 and TRBJ1-2, with D uncertain. The CDR3 totals 13 residues. The V gene lost 2 bases and the J gene lost 5 bases, with 9 bases spanning the gap. Germline V lookup: CDR1 MDHEN, CDR2 SYDVKM.

CDR3 DNA: TGCAGTGCTAGGGCCTTCTTAGTTAGCGGGAGCTTAGATACGCAGTATTTT. Encoded protein: CSARAFLVSGSLDTQYF. The chain couples TRBV20-1 to TRBJ2-3, with TRBD2 matching 9 bases. The CDR3 runs 17 residues. Trimming took 3 bases from V and 5 from J; bases not matched to a gene: 15. Germline V gives CDR1 DFQATT, CDR2 SNEGSKA (reference sequence).

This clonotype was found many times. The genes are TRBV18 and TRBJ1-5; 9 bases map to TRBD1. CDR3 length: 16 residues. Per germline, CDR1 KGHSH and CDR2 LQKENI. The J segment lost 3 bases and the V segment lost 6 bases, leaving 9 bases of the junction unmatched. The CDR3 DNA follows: TGTGCCAGCTCCCCTGGGACAGGGTCCTTCAATCAGCCCCAGCATTTT. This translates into CASSPGTGSFNQPQHF.

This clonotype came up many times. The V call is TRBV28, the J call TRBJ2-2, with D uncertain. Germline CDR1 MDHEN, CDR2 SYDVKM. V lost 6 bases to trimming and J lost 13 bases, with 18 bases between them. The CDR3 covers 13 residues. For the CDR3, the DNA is TGTGCCAGCAGCGAGGACCAAAGACCCGGGCTGTTTTTT. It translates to CASSEDQRPGLFF.

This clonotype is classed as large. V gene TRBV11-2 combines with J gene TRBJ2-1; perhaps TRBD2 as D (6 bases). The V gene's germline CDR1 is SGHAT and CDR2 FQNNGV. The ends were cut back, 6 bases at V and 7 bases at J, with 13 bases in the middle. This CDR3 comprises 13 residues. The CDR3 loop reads CASSLSSVNEQFF. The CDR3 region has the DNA TGTGCCAGCAGTCTCTCTAGCGTAAATGAGCAGTTCTTC.

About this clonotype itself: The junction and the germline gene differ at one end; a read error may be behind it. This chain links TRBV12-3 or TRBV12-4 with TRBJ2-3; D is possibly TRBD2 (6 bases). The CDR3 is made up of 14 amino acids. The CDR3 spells CTSSFMGGADAQYF. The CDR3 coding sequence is TGTACCAGCAGTTTTATGGGAGGAGCAGATGCGCAGTATTTT.

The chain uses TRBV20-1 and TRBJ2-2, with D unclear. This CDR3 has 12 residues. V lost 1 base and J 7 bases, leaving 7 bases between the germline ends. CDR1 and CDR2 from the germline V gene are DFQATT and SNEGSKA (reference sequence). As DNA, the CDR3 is TGCAGTGCTAGAGGCGAATACGGGGAGCTGTTTTTT. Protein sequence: CSARGEYGELFF.

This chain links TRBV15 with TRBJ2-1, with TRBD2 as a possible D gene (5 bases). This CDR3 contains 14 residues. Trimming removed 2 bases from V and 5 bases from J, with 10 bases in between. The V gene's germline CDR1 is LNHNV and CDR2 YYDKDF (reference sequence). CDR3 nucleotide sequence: TGTGCCACCAGCAGACCCAATAGCGACAATGAGCAGTTCTTC. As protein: CATSRPNSDNEQFF.

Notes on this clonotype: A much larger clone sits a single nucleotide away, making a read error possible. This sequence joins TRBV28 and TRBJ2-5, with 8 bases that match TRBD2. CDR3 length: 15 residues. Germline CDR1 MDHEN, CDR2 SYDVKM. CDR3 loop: CASTPGGRLQGTQYF. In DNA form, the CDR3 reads TGTGCCAGCACCCCGGGAGGGCGACTCCAAGGGACCCAGTACTTC.

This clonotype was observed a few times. In DNA, the CDR3 is TGTGCCACCAACTGGGACAGGCAGCAAGAGACCCAGTACTTC. Amino acid sequence: CATNWDRQQETQYF. The V gene is TRBV5-4, the J gene TRBJ2-5, with 8 bases that match TRBD1. CDR1 and CDR2 from the germline V gene are SGHNT and YYREEE (reference sequence). The CDR3 has 14 residues. J gave up 2 bases and V 9 bases, and 9 bases lay outside the gene matches.

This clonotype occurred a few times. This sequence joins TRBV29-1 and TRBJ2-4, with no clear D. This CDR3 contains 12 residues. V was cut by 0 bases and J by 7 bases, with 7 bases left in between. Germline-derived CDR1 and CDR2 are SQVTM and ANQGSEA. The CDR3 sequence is CSVEEGWNIQYF. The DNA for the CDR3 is TGCAGCGTTGAAGAGGGGTGGAACATTCAGTACTTC.

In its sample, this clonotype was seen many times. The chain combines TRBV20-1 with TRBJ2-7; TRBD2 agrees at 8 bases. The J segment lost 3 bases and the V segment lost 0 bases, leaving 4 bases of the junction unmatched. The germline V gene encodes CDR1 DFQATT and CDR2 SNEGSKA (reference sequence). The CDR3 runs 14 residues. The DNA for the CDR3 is TGCAGTGCTAGAGACGGGAGGGTTTTCTACGAGCAGTACTTC. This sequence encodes CSARDGRVFYEQYF.

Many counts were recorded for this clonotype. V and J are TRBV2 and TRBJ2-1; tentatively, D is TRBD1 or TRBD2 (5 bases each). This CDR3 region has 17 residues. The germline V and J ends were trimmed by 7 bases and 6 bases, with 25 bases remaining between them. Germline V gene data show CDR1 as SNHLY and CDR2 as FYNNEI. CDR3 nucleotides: TGTGCCAGCACCGGAGGCGGTCAGATATGGGGGACCAATGAGCAGTTCTTC. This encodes CASTGGGQIWGTNEQFF.

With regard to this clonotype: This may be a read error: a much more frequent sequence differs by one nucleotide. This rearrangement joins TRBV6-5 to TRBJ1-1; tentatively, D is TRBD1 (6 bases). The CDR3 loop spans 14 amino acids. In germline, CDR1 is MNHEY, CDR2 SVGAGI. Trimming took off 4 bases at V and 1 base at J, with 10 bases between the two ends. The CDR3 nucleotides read TGTGCCAGCAGTTTCAGGGACACGAACACTGAAGCTTTCTTT. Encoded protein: CASSFRDTNTEAFF.

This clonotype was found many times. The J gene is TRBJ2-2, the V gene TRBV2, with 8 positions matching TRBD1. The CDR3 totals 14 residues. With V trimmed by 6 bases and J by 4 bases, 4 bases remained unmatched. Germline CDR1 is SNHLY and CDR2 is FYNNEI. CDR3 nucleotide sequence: TGTGCCAGCAGGGCAGGGGGCCTCACCGGGGAGCTGTTTTTT. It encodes CASRAGGLTGELFF.

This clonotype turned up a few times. The CDR3 sequence: CASSSAGDYPYRSSYNEQFF. The CDR3 DNA sequence: TGTGCCAGTAGTAGCGCCGGGGACTACCCCTATCGAAGCTCCTACAATGAGCAGTTCTTC. The chain uses TRBV19 and TRBJ2-1; 7 bases are a match to TRBD2. Trimming took 4 bases from V and 0 from J; bases not matched to a gene: 18. The germline V gene has CDR1 LNHDA and CDR2 SQIVND (reference sequence). This CDR3 is 20 amino acids long.

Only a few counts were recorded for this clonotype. In DNA, the CDR3 is TGTGCCAGCAGCGTAGATATAGCGGGAGCGGGAGAGACCCAGTACTTC. Protein product: CASSVDIAGAGETQYF. The chain carries TRBV9 and TRBJ2-5, with TRBD2 matching over 9 bases. The CDR3 totals 16 residues. J gave up 4 bases and V 0 bases, and 7 bases lay outside the gene matches. The germline gives CDR1 SGDLS, CDR2 YYNGEE.

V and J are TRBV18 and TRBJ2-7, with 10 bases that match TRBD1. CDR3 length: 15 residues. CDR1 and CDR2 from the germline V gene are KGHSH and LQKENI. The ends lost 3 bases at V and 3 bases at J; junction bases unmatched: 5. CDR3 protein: CASSPSRDRGYEQYF. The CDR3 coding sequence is TGTGCCAGCTCACCTTCCCGGGACAGGGGCTACGAGCAGTACTTC.

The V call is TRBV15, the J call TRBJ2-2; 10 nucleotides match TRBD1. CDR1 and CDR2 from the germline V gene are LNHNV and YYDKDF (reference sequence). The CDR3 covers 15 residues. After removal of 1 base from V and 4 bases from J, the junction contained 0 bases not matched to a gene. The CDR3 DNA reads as TGTGCCACCAGCAGAGGACAGGGGGCCACCGGGGAGCTGTTTTTT. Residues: CATSRGQGATGELFF.

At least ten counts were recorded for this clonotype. CDR3 sequence (DNA): TGTGCCAGCACCAATTCCAACTATGGCTACACCTTC. It specifies CASTNSNYGYTF. This chain links TRBV7-2 with TRBJ1-2; D is uncertain. Germline CDR1 reads SGHTA; CDR2 reads FQGNSA. V dropped 7 bases and J dropped 2 bases, with 8 bases sitting between them. The length of the CDR3 is 12 residues.

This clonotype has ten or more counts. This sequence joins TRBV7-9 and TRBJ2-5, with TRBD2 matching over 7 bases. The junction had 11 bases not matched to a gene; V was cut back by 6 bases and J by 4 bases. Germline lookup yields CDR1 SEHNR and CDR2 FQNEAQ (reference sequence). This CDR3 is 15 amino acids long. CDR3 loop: CASSSAREWRETQYF. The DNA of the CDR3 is TGTGCCAGCAGTAGCGCGCGGGAGTGGAGAGAGACCCAGTACTTC.

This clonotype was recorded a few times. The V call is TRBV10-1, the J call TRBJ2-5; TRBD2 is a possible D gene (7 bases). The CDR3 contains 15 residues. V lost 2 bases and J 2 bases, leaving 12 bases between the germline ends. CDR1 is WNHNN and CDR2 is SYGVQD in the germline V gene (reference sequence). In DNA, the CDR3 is TGCGCCAGCAGTGAGGTCCGGGGGGCTCAAGAGACCCAGTACTTC. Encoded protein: CASSEVRGAQETQYF.

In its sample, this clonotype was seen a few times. In DNA form, the CDR3 reads TGTGCCAGCAGCGTAGGGTTCTCACAGCCCCAGCATTTT. Amino acid sequence: CASSVGFSQPQHF. The chain carries TRBV9 and TRBJ1-5; D is uncertain. CDR1 and CDR2 (germline): SGDLS, YYNGEE. This CDR3 comprises 13 residues. Between the trimmed V and J ends, which lost 0 bases and 7 bases, there was a span of 8 bases.

The CDR3 nucleotides are TGTGCCACCAGTGATACAGGGAAAAGCAATCAGCCCCAGCATTTT. Its translation is CATSDTGKSNQPQHF. The rearrangement links TRBV24-1 to TRBJ1-5; tentatively, D is TRBD1 (6 bases). CDR3 length equals 15 residues. CDR1 and CDR2 from the germline V gene are KGHDR and SFDVKD. V dropped 3 bases and J dropped 1 base, with 9 bases sitting between them.

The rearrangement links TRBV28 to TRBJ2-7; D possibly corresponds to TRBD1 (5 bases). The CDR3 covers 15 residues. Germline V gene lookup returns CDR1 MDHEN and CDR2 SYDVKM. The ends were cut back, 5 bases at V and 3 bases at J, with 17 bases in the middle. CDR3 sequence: CASSPLGRTLYEQYF. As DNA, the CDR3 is TGTGCCAGCAGTCCCCTCGGCAGGACACTCTACGAGCAGTACTTC.

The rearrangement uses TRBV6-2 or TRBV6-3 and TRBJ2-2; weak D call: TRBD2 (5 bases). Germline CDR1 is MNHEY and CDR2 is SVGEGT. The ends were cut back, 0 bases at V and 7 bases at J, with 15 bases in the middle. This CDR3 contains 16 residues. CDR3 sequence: CASSYSRRGSGGELFF. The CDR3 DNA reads TGTGCCAGCAGTTACTCGAGGCGCGGGTCGGGCGGGGAGCTGTTTTTT.